This record looks at one TCR beta chain sequence and its context. The antigen remains unidentified. The sample is drawn from a study of blood T cell dynamics during melanoma immunotherapy. Study-wide background: Metastatic melanoma patients received first-line pembrolizumab or nivolumab plus ipilimumab.

Points from the study as a whole: Clones driving repertoire changes may be melanoma-specific or general immune activation.

The time point here: week 3, after first cycle of checkpoint inhibitor. No patient had earlier systemic cancer treatment, concurrent immunosuppressants, or another active cancer. DNA loading was fixed at 350 to 450 ng for all bulk PBMC samples. Libraries were prepared by immunoSEQ multiplex PCR; TCRdb keeps only in-frame clonotypes and omits some of them. The data hold roughly 15,000 clones, with more than 80% observed a single time. This CDR3 comprises 14 residues. Germline CDR1 SGHTA, CDR2 FQGTGA. V shed 5 bases and J shed 2 bases, with 10 bases lying between them. The TCR sequence derives from a human donor with melanoma. The sequenced sample was blood, obtained from a patient treated with checkpoint blockade. V gene TRBV7-3 combines with J gene TRBJ2-1; the D is unclear. The DNA of the CDR3 is TGTGCCAGCAGCCAGGACGGAACCTACAATGAGCAGTTCTTC. Translating it yields CASSQDGTYNEQFF.